This T cell receptor beta chain was found in a study of T cell responses to AZD1222 COVID-19 vaccine. Study-wide findings and caveats: Regions 160-218 and 743-854 held dominance among vaccine-associated CD4 TCRs, which spanned spike. After the peak T cell response, and only then, were repertoires sampled.

The data were produced by immunoSEQ multiplex PCR, yet TCRdb's version contains in-frame clones alone and is incomplete. The data contain about 120,000 clones, under 95% of them singletons. Concerning this clone itself: The antigen remains unidentified.

CDR3 size: 14 residues. Germline loops: CDR1 KGHDR, CDR2 SFDVKD. The V and J ends lost 9 bases and 5 bases respectively, with 16 bases between them. This chain connects TRBV24-1 to TRBJ1-5, with a tentative D call TRBD1 (6 bases). The origin of this receptor is an adult in good health. This material consisted of peripheral blood, taken on day 0 of AZD1222 vaccination. This CDR3 is CATGGEGVHQPQHF. In nucleotides, the CDR3 is TGTGCCACCGGTGGAGAGGGGGTACATCAGCCCCAGCATTTT.